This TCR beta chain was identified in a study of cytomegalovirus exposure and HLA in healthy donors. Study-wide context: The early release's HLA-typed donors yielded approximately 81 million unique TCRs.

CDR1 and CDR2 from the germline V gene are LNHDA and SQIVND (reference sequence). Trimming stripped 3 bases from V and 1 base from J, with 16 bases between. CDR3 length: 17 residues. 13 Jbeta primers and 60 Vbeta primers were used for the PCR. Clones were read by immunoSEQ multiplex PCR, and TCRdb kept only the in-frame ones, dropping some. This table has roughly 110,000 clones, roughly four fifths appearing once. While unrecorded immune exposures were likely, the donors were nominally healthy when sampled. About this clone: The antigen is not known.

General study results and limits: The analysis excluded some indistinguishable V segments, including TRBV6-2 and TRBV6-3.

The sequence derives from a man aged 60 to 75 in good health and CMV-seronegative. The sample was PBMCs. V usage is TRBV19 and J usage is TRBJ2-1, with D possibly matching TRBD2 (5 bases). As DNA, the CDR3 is TGTGCCAGTAGTATTTCGAGGGTTTTATCTTCCTACAATGAGCAGTTCTTC. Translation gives CASSISRVLSSYNEQFF.